These 3 T cell receptor beta chains were sequenced from one sample in a study of identical twins. MiXCR, run by TCRdb on the 5' RACE reads, gives a single entry per CDR3 protein. The sample contains 1,800,000 or so distinct CDR3 sequences, 32% of which appear only once. Sequencing was carried out using cord blood. The source is a newborn girl in good health.

The chain carries TRBV10-3 and TRBJ1-2; D is unclear. Trimming left V 2 bases short and J 4 bases short, with 14 bases between. This CDR3 is built from 15 residues. Per the germline V gene, CDR1 is ENHRY and CDR2 is SYGVKD. The CDR3 coding sequence is TGTGCCATCAGTGAGATTAACTGGGAGGTCTATGGCTACACCTTC. Amino acid sequence: CAISEINWEVYGYTF.

The sample holds many counts of this clonotype. The V gene is TRBV9, the J gene TRBJ1-2, with TRBD1 identical over 7 bases. The CDR3 has 14 amino acids. In germline, CDR1 is SGDLS, CDR2 YYNGEE. V lost 0 bases to trimming and J lost 5 bases; unmatched junction nucleotides: 4. The CDR3 here is CASSVEYRGYGYTF. The CDR3 DNA reads TGTGCCAGCAGCGTAGAGTACAGGGGTTATGGCTACACCTTC.

This clonotype was seen only once. This chain uses TRBV14 with TRBJ1-1; no clear D. Germline assignment: CDR1 SGHDN and CDR2 FVKESK. This CDR3 has 16 residues. Trimming removed 0 bases at V and 3 bases at J, with 14 bases between. The CDR3 reads CASSQDLRGLDTEAFF. CDR3 DNA: TGTGCCAGCAGCCAAGATCTTCGAGGGCTCGACACTGAAGCTTTCTTT.